This paragraph covers one T cell receptor beta chain sequence. Surgeons resected thymus tissue during corrective heart surgery. This entry comes from a study of human thymus T cells. The CDR3 spans 15 residues. Germline values: CDR1 SGHVS, CDR2 FQNEAQ. The V segment lost 5 bases and the J segment 4 bases; nucleotides outside the gene matches: 8. Sequencing used immunoSEQ multiplex PCR; TCRdb keeps in-frame clones, though not all of them. The table shows around 120,000 clones, with about 95% occurring only once. This rearrangement joins TRBV7-8 to TRBJ1-1, with 9 bases identical to TRBD1. The sequenced sample was thymus tissue. The source of this sequence is a boy less than two years old with a congenital heart defect but otherwise immunologically healthy. The chain's CDR3 is CASSPNWGQGTEAFF. In DNA, the CDR3 is TGTGCCAGCAGCCCCAATTGGGGACAGGGCACTGAAGCTTTCTTT.